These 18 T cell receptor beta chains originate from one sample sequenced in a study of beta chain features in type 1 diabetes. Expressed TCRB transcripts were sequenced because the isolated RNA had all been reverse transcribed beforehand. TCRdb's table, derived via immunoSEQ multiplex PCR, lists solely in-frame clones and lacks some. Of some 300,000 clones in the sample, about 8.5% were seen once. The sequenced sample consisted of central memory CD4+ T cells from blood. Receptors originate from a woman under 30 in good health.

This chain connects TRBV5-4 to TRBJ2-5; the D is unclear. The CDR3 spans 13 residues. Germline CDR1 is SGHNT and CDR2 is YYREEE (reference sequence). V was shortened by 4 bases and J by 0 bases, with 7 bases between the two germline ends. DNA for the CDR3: TGTGCCAGCAGCCCACGAGACCAAGAGACCCAGTACTTC. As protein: CASSPRDQETQYF.

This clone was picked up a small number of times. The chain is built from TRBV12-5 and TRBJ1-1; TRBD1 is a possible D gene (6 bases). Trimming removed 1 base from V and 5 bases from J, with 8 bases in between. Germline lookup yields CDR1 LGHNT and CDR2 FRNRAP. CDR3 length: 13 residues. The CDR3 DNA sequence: TGTGCTAGTGGTTTGGAACAGGGTACTGAAGCTTTCTTT. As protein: CASGLEQGTEAFF.

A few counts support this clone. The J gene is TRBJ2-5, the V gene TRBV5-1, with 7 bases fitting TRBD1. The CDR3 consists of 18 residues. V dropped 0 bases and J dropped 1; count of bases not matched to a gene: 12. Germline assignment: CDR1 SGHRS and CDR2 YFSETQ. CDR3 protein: CASSLGGTARNLQETQYF. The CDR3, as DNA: TGCGCCAGCAGCTTGGGGGGGACAGCAAGAAATCTCCAAGAGACCCAGTACTTC.

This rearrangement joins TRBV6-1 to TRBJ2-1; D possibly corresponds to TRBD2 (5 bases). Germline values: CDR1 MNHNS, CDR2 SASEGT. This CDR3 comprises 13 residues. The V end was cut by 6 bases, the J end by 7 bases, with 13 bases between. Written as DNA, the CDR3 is TGTGCCAGCAGCTTCCATACGGGGAATGAGCAGTTCTTC. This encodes CASSFHTGNEQFF.

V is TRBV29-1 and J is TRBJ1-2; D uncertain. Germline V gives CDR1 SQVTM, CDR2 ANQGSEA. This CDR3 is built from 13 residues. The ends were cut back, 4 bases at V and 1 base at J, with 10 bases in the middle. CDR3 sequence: CSVGPGDNYGYTF. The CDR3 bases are TGCAGCGTTGGGCCAGGAGATAACTATGGCTACACCTTC.

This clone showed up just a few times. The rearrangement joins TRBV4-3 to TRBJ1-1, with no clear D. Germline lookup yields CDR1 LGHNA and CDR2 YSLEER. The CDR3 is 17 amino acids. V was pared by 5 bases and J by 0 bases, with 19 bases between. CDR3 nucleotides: TGCGCCAGCAGCAGATCGGACCTTAATACCCTGAACACTGAAGCTTTCTTT. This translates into CASSRSDLNTLNTEAFF.

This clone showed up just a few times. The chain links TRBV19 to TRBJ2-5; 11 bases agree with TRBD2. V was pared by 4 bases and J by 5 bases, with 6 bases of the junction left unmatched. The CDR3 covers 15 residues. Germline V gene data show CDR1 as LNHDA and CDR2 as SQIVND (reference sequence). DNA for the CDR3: TGTGCCAGTAGTAAACTAGCGGGGGAAGGGGAGACCCAGTACTTC. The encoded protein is CASSKLAGEGETQYF.

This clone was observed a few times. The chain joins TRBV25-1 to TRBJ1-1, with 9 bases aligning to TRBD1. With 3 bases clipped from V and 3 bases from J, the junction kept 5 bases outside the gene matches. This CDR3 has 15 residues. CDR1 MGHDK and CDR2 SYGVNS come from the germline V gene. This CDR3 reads CASSDLTGGDTEAFF. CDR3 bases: TGTGCCAGCAGTGATTTGACAGGGGGGGACACTGAAGCTTTCTTT.

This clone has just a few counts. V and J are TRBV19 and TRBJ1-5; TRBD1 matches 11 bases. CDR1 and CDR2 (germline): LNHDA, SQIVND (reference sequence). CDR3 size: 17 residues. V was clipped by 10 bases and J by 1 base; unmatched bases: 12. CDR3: CATRDRGTGGSNQPQHF. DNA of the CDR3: TGTGCCACACGGGACAGGGGGACAGGGGGAAGCAATCAGCCCCAGCATTTT.

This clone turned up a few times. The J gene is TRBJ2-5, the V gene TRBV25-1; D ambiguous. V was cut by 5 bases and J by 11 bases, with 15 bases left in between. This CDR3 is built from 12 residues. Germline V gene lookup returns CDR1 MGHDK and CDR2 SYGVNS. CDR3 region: CASSMDGPQQYF. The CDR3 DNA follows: TGTGCCAGCAGTATGGACGGGCCCCAGCAGTACTTC. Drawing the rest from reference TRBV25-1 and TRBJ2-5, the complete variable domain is EADIYQTPRYLVIGTGKKITLECSQTMGHDKMYWYQQDPGMELHLIHYSYGVNSTEKGDLSSESTVSRIRTEHFPLTLESARPSHTSQYLCASSMDGPQQYFGPGTRLLVL.

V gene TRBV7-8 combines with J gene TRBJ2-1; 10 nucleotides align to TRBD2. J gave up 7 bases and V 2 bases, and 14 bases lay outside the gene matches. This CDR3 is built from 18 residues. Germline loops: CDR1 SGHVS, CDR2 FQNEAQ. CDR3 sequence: CASSLYARSGRAWNEQFF. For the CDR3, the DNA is TGTGCCAGCAGCTTATATGCCCGGAGCGGGAGGGCCTGGAATGAGCAGTTCTTC.

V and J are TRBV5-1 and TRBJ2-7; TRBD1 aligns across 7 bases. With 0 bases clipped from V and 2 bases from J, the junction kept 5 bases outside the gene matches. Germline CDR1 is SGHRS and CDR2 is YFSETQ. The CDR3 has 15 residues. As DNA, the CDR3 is TGCGCCAGCAGCTTGGGACAGGGACCCACCTACGAGCAGTACGTC. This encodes CASSLGQGPTYEQYV.

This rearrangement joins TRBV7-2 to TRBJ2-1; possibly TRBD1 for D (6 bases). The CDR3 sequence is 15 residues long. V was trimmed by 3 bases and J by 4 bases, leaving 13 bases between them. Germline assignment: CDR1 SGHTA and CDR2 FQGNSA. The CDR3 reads CASSLAGAGYNEQFF. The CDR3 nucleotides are TGTGCCAGCAGCTTGGCAGGGGCCGGGTACAATGAGCAGTTCTTC. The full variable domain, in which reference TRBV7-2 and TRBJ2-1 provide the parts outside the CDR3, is GAGVSQSPSNKVTEKGKDVELRCDPISGHTALYWYRQSLGQGLEFLIYFQGNSAPDKSGLPSDRFSAERTGGSVSTLTIQRTQQEDSAVYLCASSLAGAGYNEQFFGPGTRLTVL.

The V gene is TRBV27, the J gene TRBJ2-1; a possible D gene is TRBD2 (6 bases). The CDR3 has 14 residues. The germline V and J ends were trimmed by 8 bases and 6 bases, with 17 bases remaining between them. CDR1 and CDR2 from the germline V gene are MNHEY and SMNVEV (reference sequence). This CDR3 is CASRRSEGTNEQFF. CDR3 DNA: TGTGCCAGCCGTAGGTCGGAGGGAACCAATGAGCAGTTCTTC.

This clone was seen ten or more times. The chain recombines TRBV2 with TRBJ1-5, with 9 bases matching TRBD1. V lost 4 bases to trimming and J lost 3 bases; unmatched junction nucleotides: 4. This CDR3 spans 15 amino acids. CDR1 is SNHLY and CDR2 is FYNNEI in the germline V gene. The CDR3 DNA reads TGTGCCAGCAGTGTTACAGGGGGCTACAATCAGCCCCAGCATTTT. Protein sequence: CASSVTGGYNQPQHF. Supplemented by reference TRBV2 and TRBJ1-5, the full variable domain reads EPEVTQTPSHQVTQMGQEVILRCVPISNHLYFYWYRQILGQKVEFLVSFYNNEISEKSEIFDDQFSVERPDGSNFTLKIRSTKLEDSAMYFCASSVTGGYNQPQHFGDGTRLSIL.

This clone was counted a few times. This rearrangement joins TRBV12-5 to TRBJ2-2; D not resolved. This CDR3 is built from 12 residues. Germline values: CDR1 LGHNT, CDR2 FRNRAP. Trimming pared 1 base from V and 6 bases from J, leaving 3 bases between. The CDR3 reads CASGLDSGELFF. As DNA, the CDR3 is TGTGCTAGTGGTTTGGATTCCGGGGAGCTGTTTTTT. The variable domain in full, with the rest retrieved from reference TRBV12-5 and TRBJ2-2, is DARVTQTPRHKVTEMGQEVTMRCQPILGHNTVFWYRQTMMQGLELLAYFRNRAPLDDSGMPKDRFSAEMPDATLATLKIQPSEPRDSAVYFCASGLDSGELFFGEGSRLTVL.

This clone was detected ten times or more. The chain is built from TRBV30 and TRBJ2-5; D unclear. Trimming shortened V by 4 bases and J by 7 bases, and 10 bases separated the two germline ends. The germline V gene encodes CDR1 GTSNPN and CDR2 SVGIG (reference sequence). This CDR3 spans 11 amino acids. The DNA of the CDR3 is TGTGCCTGGAATGGGCTCTGGACCCAGTACTTC. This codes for CAWNGLWTQYF.

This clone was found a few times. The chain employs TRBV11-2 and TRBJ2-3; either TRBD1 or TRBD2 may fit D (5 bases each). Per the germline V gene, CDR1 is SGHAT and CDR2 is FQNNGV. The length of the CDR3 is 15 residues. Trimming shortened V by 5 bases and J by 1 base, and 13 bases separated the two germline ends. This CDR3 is CASSLGTLRTDTQYF. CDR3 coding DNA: TGTGCCAGCAGCCTCGGGACCCTTCGCACAGATACGCAGTATTTT.